This T cell receptor beta chain was found in a study of Ad26.COV2.S vaccination and SARS-CoV-2 variants (TCRdb year 2021). At the level of the whole study: Vaccine-arm donors came from COV1001, a multicentre, randomized, double-blind, placebo-controlled phase I-IIa trial of Ad26.COV2.S in healthy adults. Dosing of Ad26.COV2.S was intramuscular, at either 5x10^10 or 1x10^11 viral particles, delivered as one shot or as two shots spaced 56 days apart. The specificity and breadth of SARS-CoV-2-reactive T cell receptors after Ad26.COV2.S vaccination were assessed by TCRbeta repertoire sequencing. A total of 32 samples were included in the TCR-sequenced set, comprising about 20 Ad26.COV2.S vaccine recipients, 5 placebo recipients and 8 SARS-CoV-2 convalescent individuals. Trial participants were randomized into five groups of five: low-dose or high-dose Ad26.COV2.S given once or twice, or placebo on both occasions. Throughout the experiments and outcome assessment, investigators stayed blinded to trial group allocation. Overall results and qualifications from the work: Spike-specific TCR breadth was higher in Ad26.COV2.S recipients than in placebo recipients (P = 0.0014). Comparing responses between vaccine doses or regimens was not something the study was powered to do. After vaccination, substantial breadth of spike-specific CD8+ and CD4+ T cell responses was reported. Vaccine and placebo recipients had comparable non-spike TCR breadth, which fits with the vaccine containing only spike. The authors noted that the TCR breadth and depth analyses may have underestimated total T cell responses.

This specimen's treatment or condition label, per the study, means: about 20 received Ad26.COV2.S at low or high dose, single or two shots; 5 received placebo; per-sample allocation not given. Repertoires of vaccine and placebo recipients were sequenced from samples taken on day 63 after the first injection. Cohort 1b enrolled about 25 adults aged 18-55 years at a single site in Boston, USA, between 29 July and 7 August 2020. Ad26.COV2.S was a replication-incompetent adenovirus type 26 vector that expressed a prefusion-stabilized SARS-CoV-2 spike protein derived from the original Wuhan strain. Worth noting for this clone: This clone's antigen is unknown. Base qualities are not recorded, but no much larger clone differs from it by a single base.

TCRbeta CDR3 regions were sequenced with the immunoSEQ Assay. After extraction, genomic DNA underwent amplification by bias-controlled multiplex PCR, followed by high-throughput sequencing. As for the authors' bioinformatics: To quantify the absolute abundance of every unique TCRbeta CDR3 region, sequences were collapsed and filtered. Usable DNA was measured by amplifying reference genes present in all nucleated cells, and TCRbeta template counts were normalized to that usable DNA to estimate T cell fraction. Repertoire TCRs were annotated as SARS-CoV-2-specific by exact matching of V gene, CDR3 amino acid sequence and J gene to a known reactive TCR set. The reference SARS-CoV-2 TCR set was obtained from MIRA and was filtered for enrichment in COVID-19-positive ImmuneCODE repertoires, whereby public or cross-reactive TCRs were removed. Using the MIRA antigens, annotated TCRs were further analysed by specific ORF or by position within an ORF. Breadth was defined as annotated unique rearrangements over total unique productive rearrangements; depth was the summed frequency of those rearrangements. Two-sided Wilcoxon rank-sum tests were used to compare TCR breadth between groups. The table comes from immuneACCESS by way of TCRdb, which keeps in-frame sequences with V and J called. Part of the clones is missing from these tables; in studies checked, under half for an unresolved V gene and the rest for unknown reasons. The V and J calls and clone size come from that table; D and trimming were worked out from the DNA. The table for this sample lists about 350,000 clones; 75% to 90% of them were counted only once. 9.5% to 12% of the sample goes to the ten largest clones.

The specimen was peripheral blood, collected in a trial of Ad26.COV2.S vaccine versus placebo. The sequence was collected from a person aged 18-60 years who received the Ad26.COV2.S COVID-19 vaccine or a placebo.

The nucleotides read TGTGCCACCAGTGATCAGGGGTCCTATAATTCACCCCTCCACTTT. This is translated as CATSDQGSYNSPLHF. The rearranged segments are TRBV24-1 and TRBJ1-6, with TRBD1 as a weak D call on 6 bases. V gives up 3 bases and J gives up 1 base, and the segment between their germline ends measures 6 bases. The germline V gene gives CDR1 as KGHDR and CDR2 as SFDVKD. Inclusive of the bounding cysteine and phenylalanine, the CDR3 is 15 residues long. The retained sequence is limited to the CDR3, 45 bases, with the frame set at the first base.